The 7 T cell receptor beta chains below were found in one sample sequenced in a study of T cells in Graves' hyperthyroidism and ophthalmopathy. The investigators amplified TCR beta CDR3 regions from RNA transcripts. Using the HTBI primer set, a first-round RT-PCR was run on the TCR CDR3. One entry per CDR3 protein, called by TCRdb with MiXCR from the multiplex PCR reads. The sample includes around 720,000 distinct CDR3 sequences, over 35% of them seen just once. Sequenced: blood. These receptors all stem from a woman aged 40 to 50 with Graves' hyperthyroidism.

V gene TRBV7-2 combines with J gene TRBJ2-3; 10 positions match TRBD2. The CDR3 spans 14 residues. J gave up 8 bases and V 4 bases, and 6 bases lay outside the gene matches. The germline V gene has CDR1 SGHTA and CDR2 FQGNSA. CDR3 loop: CASSYSGRPATQYF. CDR3 sequence (DNA): TGTGCCAGCAGCTATAGCGGGAGGCCGGCTACGCAGTATTTT.

The V call is TRBV7-2, the J call TRBJ1-5, with no clear D. The germline V gene has CDR1 SGHTA and CDR2 FQGNSA. Trimming shortened V by 3 bases and J by 4 bases, and 7 bases separated the two germline ends. The CDR3 extends over 13 amino acids. The CDR3 DNA reads TGTGCCAGCAGCTTGATTGAGAATCAGCCCCAGCATTTT. Encoded protein: CASSLIENQPQHF.

With respect to this clonotype: A much more abundant neighbour one base away suggests this may be a read error. This chain uses TRBV9 with TRBJ1-1; 7 bases align to TRBD1. In germline, CDR1 is SGDLS, CDR2 YYNGEE. With V trimmed by 7 bases and J by 0 bases, 12 bases remained unmatched. The length of the CDR3 is 16 residues. CDR3 in amino acids: CASGQESFLVNTEAFF. CDR3 coding DNA: TGTGCCAGCGGACAGGAATCCTTCCTAGTGAACACTGAAGCTTTCTTT.

The chain employs TRBV10-3 and TRBJ2-7, with TRBD2 matching 7 bases. V lost 10 bases, J lost 5 bases, and 14 bases stayed unmatched. This CDR3 comprises 14 residues. Germline CDR1 reads ENHRY; CDR2 reads SYGVKD. The CDR3 DNA reads TGTGCCAGCAGGGAGGGATCGGCGGCTAACGAGCAGTACTTC. Translation gives CASREGSAANEQYF.

Comment on this clonotype: At one of its ends the junction is not consistent with the germline gene, which may arise from a read error. The chain combines TRBV5-6 with TRBJ1-4; possibly TRBD1 for D (5 bases). The CDR3 is 13 residues long. The germline CDR1 and CDR2 sequences are SGHDT and YYEEEE. The CDR3 nucleotides read TGTGCCATCAGCTTGCGGGGGTACGAAAAACTGTTTTTT. Amino acids: CAISLRGYEKLFF. Full variable domain (remainder filled in from reference TRBV5-6 and TRBJ1-4): DAGVTQSPTHLIKTRGQQVTLRCSPKSGHDTVSWYQQALGQGPQFIFQYYEEEERQRGNFPDRFSGHQFPNYSSELNVNALLLGDSALYLCAISLRGYEKLFFGSGTQLSVL.

J is TRBJ1-5 and V is TRBV9; TRBD1 aligns across 9 bases. The CDR3 is made up of 15 amino acids. V lost 2 bases and J lost 6; bases outside the gene matches: 6. CDR1 and CDR2 (germline): SGDLS, YYNGEE. The CDR3: CASSVGTGLIQPQHF. CDR3 sequence (DNA): TGTGCCAGCAGCGTCGGGACAGGGTTAATTCAGCCCCAGCATTTT.

V usage is TRBV20-1 and J usage is TRBJ1-5, with 8 bases fitting TRBD1. With V trimmed by 8 bases and J by 4 bases, 10 bases remained unmatched. CDR1 and CDR2 from the germline V gene are DFQATT and SNEGSKA (reference sequence). This CDR3 is 14 amino acids long. The CDR3 region is CSFSETGANQPQHF. The CDR3 DNA reads as TGCAGTTTCTCAGAGACAGGGGCAAATCAGCCCCAGCATTTT.